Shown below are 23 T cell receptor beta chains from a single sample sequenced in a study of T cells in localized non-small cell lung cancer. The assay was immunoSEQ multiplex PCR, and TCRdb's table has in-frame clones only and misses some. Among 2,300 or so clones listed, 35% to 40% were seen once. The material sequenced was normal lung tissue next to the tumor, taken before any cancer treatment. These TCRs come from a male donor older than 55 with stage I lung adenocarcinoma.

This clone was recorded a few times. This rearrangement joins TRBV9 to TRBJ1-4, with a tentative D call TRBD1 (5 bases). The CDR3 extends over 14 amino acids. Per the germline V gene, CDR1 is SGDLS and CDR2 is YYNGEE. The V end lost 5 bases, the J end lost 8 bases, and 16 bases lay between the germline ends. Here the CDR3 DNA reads TGTGCCAGCAGTGAAGCGCACAGGAACGAAAAACTGTTTTTT. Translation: CASSEAHRNEKLFF.

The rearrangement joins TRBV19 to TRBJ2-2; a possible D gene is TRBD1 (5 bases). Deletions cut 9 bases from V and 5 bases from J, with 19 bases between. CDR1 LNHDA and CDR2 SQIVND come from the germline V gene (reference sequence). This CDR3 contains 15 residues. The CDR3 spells CASSALDKETGELFF. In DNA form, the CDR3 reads TGTGCCAGCTCTGCCTTGGACAAGGAAACCGGGGAGCTGTTTTTT.

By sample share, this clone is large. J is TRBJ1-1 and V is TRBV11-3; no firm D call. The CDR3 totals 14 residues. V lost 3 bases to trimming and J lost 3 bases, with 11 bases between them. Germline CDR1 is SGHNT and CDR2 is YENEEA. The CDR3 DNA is TGTGCCAGCAGCTTTCGAAACCCGGACACTGAAGCTTTCTTT. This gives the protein CASSFRNPDTEAFF.

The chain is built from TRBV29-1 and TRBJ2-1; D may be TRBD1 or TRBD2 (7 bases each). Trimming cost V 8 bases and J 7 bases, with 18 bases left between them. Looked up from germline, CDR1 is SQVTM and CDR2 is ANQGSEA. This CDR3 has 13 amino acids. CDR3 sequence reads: CSSRGRANNEQFF. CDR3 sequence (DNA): TGCAGCTCCAGGGGGAGGGCTAATAATGAGCAGTTCTTC.

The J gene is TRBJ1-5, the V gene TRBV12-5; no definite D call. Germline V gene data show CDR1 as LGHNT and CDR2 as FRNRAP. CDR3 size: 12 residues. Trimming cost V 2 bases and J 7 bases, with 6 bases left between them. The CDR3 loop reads CASGLRWQPQHF. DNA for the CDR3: TGTGCTAGTGGTTTGCGGTGGCAGCCCCAGCATTTT.

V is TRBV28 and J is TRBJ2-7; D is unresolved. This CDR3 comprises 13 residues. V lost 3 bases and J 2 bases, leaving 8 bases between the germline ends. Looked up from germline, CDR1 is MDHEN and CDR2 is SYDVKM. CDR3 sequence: CASSFTSTYEQYF. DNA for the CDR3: TGTGCCAGCAGTTTTACGTCTACCTACGAGCAGTACTTC.

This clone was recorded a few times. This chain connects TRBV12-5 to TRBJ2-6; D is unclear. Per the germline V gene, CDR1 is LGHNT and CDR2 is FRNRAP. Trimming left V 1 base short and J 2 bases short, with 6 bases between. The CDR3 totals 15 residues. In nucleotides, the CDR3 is TGTGCTAGTGGTTTGGGGATCCCTGGGGCCAACGTCCTGACTTTC. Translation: CASGLGIPGANVLTF. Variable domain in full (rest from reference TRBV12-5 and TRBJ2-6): DARVTQTPRHKVTEMGQEVTMRCQPILGHNTVFWYRQTMMQGLELLAYFRNRAPLDDSGMPKDRFSAEMPDATLATLKIQPSEPRDSAVYFCASGLGIPGANVLTFGAGSRLTVL.

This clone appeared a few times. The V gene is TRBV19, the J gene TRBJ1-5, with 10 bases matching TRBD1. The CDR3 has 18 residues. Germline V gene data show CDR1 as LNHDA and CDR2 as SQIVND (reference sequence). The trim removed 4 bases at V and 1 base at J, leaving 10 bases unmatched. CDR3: CASSTSGTGVQSNQPQHF. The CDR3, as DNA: TGTGCCAGTAGTACGTCCGGGACAGGGGTTCAGAGCAATCAGCCCCAGCATTTT.

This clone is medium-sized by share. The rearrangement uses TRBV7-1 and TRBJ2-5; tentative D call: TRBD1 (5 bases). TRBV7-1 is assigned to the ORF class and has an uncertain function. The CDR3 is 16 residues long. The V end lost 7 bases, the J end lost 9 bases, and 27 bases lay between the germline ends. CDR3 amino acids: CASTGVWGSPRMAQYF. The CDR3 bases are TGTGCCAGCACCGGAGTCTGGGGCAGCCCCCGAATGGCCCAGTACTTC.

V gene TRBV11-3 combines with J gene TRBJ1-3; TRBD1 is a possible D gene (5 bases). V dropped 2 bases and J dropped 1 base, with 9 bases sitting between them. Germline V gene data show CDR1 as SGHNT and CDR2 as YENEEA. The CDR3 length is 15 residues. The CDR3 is CASSLNSGSGNTIYF. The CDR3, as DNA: TGTGCCAGCAGCTTAAACTCAGGGTCTGGAAACACCATATATTTT.

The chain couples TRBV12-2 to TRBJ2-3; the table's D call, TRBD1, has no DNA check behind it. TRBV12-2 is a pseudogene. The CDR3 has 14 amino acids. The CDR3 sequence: CASTLGRVADTQYF. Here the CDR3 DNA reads TGTGCCAGTACCTTGGGCAGAGTGGCAGATACGCAGTATTTT.

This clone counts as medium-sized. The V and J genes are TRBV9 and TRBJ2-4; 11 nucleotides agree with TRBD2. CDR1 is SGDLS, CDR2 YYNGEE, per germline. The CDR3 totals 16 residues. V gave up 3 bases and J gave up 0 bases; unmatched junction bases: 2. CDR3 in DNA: TGTGCCAGCAGCGAAACTAGCGGGGGAGCCAAAAACATTCAGTACTTC. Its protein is CASSETSGGAKNIQYF.

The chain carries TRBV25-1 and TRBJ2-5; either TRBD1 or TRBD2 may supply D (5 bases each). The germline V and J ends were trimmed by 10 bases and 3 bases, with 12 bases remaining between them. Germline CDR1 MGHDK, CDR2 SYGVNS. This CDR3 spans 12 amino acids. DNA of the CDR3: TGTGCCACCGGGACGGTCGAAGAGACCCAGTACTTC. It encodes CATGTVEETQYF.

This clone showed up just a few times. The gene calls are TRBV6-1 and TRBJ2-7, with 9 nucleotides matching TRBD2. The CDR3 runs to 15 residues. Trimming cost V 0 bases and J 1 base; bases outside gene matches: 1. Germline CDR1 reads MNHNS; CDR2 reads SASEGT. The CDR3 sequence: CASSEASGGSYEQYF. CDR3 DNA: TGTGCCAGCAGTGAAGCTAGCGGGGGATCCTACGAGCAGTACTTC.

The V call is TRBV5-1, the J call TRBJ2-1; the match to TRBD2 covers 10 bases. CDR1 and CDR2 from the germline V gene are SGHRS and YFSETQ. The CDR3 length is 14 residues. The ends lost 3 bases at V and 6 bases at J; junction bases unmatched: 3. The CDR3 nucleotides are TGCGCCAGCAGCTCGGGACTAGCGAGCAATGAGCAGTTCTTC. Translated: CASSSGLASNEQFF.

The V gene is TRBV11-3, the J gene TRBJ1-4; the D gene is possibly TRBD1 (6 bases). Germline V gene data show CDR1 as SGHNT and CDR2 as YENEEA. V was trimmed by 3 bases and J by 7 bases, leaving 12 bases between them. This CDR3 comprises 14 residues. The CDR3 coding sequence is TGTGCCAGCAGCTTCAGGGGTCCCACTGAAAAACTGTTTTTT. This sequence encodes CASSFRGPTEKLFF.

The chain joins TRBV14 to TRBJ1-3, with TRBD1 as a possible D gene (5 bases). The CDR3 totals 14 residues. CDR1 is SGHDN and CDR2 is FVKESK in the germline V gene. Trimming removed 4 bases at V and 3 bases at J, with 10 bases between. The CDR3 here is CASSLGTFGNTIYF. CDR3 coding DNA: TGTGCCAGCAGCCTCGGGACTTTTGGAAACACCATATATTTT.

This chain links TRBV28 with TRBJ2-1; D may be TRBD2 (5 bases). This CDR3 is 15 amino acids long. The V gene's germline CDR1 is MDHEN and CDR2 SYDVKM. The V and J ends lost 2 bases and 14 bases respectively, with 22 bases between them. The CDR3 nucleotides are TGTGCCAGCAGTTTAGGAGCACTAGGTGTAGTTGGGGAGTTCTTC. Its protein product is CASSLGALGVVGEFF.

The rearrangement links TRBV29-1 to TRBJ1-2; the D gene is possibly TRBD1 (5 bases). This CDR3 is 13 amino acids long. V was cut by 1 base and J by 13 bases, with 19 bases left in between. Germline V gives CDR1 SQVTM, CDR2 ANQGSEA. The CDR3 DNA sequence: TGCAGCGTTGAAGCGGGACCAACCCCAGAGAGCACCTTC. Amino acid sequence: CSVEAGPTPESTF.

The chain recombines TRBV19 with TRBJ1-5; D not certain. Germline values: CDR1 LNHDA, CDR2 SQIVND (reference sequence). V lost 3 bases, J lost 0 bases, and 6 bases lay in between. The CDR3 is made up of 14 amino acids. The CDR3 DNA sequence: TGTGCCAGTAGTATTGCAGCTAGCAATCAGCCCCAGCATTTT. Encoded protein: CASSIAASNQPQHF.

Here the CDR3 reads CATSKGQAAQETQYF. In DNA form, the CDR3 reads TGTGCCACCAGCAAAGGACAGGCAGCCCAAGAGACCCAGTACTTC. The V call is TRBV15, the J call TRBJ2-5; TRBD1 matches 7 bases. V lost 4 bases and J lost 1; bases outside the gene matches: 6. The CDR3 loop spans 15 amino acids. Germline-derived CDR1 and CDR2 are LNHNV and YYDKDF (reference sequence).

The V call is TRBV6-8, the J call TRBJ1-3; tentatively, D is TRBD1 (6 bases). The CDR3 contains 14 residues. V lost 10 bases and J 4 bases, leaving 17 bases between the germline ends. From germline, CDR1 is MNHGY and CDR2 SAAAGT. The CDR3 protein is CATIPLGAGNTIYF. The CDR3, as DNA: TGTGCCACCATCCCACTGGGGGCAGGAAACACCATATATTTT.

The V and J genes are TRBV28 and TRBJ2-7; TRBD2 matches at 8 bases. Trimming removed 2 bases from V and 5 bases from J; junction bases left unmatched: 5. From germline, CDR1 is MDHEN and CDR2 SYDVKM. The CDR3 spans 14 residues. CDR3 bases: TGTGCCAGCAGTTTAGGGACTAGGGGCAACGAGCAGTACTTC. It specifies CASSLGTRGNEQYF. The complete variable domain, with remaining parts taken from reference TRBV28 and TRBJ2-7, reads DVKVTQSSRYLVKRTGEKVFLECVQDMDHENMFWYRQDPGLGLRLIYFSYDVKMKEKGDIPEGYSVSREKKERFSLILESASTNQTSMYLCASSLGTRGNEQYFGPGTRLTVT.